These 12 T cell receptor beta chains were all obtained from the same sample, sequenced in a study of T cell repertoires in cytomegalovirus infection. TCRdb itself ran the reads through MiXCR, one entry per CDR3 protein. Of approximately 700,000 distinct CDR3 sequences listed, 35% to 40% are singletons. The specimen sequenced was PBMCs. These receptors were collected from a human donor in good health (CMV status not recorded). Some clones in this sample may be carry-over from other donors' samples.

J is TRBJ1-2 and V is TRBV5-4; D is unresolved. The germline CDR1 and CDR2 sequences are SGHNT and YYREEE (reference sequence). The CDR3 has 14 residues. Trimming took 0 bases from V and 4 from J, leaving 10 bases between them. DNA for the CDR3: TGTGCCAGCAGCTTGGACACCGTCGCCTATGGCTACACCTTC. Translated, it gives CASSLDTVAYGYTF. Together with reference TRBV5-4 and TRBJ1-2, the CDR3 gives the full variable domain: ETGVTQSPTHLIKTRGQQVTLRCSSQSGHNTVSWYQQALGQGPQFIFQYYREEENGRGNFPPRFSGLQFPNYSSELNVNALELDDSALYLCASSLDTVAYGYTFGSGTRLTVV.

The V gene is TRBV28, the J gene TRBJ2-1; 12 bases fit TRBD2. From germline, CDR1 is MDHEN and CDR2 SYDVKM. V shed 6 bases, J shed 6 bases, and the junction held 3 bases outside the gene matches. This CDR3 region has 14 residues. The CDR3 DNA sequence: TGTGCCAGCAGGACTAGCGGGAGACCCAATGAGCAGTTCTTC. Its protein product is CASRTSGRPNEQFF.

A few counts support this clonotype. This chain links TRBV19 with TRBJ1-2; D is undetermined. The CDR3 sequence is 15 residues long. The germline V and J ends were trimmed by 3 bases and 11 bases, with 22 bases remaining between them. Germline V gene lookup returns CDR1 LNHDA and CDR2 SQIVND (reference sequence). CDR3 in DNA: TGTGCCAGTAGTATTCCGGCGACAATACTTCGGGGTTACACCTTC. Encoded protein: CASSIPATILRGYTF. Using reference TRBV19 and TRBJ1-2 for the parts outside the CDR3, the full variable domain is DGGITQSPKYLFRKEGQNVTLSCEQNLNHDAMYWYRQDPGQGLRLIYYSQIVNDFQKGDIAEGYSVSREKKESFPLTVTSAQKNPTAFYLCASSIPATILRGYTFGSGTRLTVV.

This clonotype was observed many times. The chain employs TRBV7-8 and TRBJ1-4; maybe TRBD1 (6 bases). The ends were cut back, 5 bases at V and 7 bases at J, with 20 bases in the middle. The germline CDR1 and CDR2 sequences are SGHVS and FQNEAQ. The CDR3 is 16 residues long. The CDR3 is CASSPFGRDKSEKLFF. Written as DNA, the CDR3 is TGTGCCAGCAGCCCCTTCGGGAGGGACAAGTCTGAAAAACTGTTTTTT. Full variable domain (rest looked up from reference TRBV7-8 and TRBJ1-4): GAGVSQSPRYKVAKRGQDVALRCDPISGHVSLFWYQQALGQGPEFLTYFQNEAQLDKSGLPSDRFFAERPEGSVSTLKIQRTQQEDSAVYLCASSPFGRDKSEKLFFGSGTQLSVL.

DNA of the CDR3: TGTGCCAGCAGCCAAGGGCGGGGGCTAGCGGGGGCCGATGAGCAGTTCTTC. Translating gives CASSQGRGLAGADEQFF. The chain combines TRBV3-1 with TRBJ2-1, with 10 bases that match TRBD2. This CDR3 contains 17 residues. After removal of 1 base from V and 8 bases from J, the junction contained 11 bases not matched to a gene. Germline V gene sequence: CDR1 LGHDT, CDR2 YNNKEL (reference sequence).

This clonotype was counted between two and nine times. The chain has TRBV5-8 and TRBJ1-4; TRBD1 matches 7 bases. Germline CDR1 is SGHTS and CDR2 is YDEGEE. The junction had 6 bases not matched to a gene; V was cut back by 4 bases and J by 0 bases. The CDR3 length is 16 residues. CDR3 nucleotide sequence: TGTGCCAGCAGCCAGGGACAGACCCCAACTAATGAAAAACTGTTTTTT. Protein product: CASSQGQTPTNEKLFF. Full variable domain (missing parts from reference TRBV5-8 and TRBJ1-4): EAGVTQSPTHLIKTRGQQATLRCSPISGHTSVYWYQQALGLGLQFLLWYDEGEERNRGNFPPRFSGRQFPNYSSELNVNALELEDSALYLCASSQGQTPTNEKLFFGSGTQLSVL.

V gene TRBV5-1 combines with J gene TRBJ2-3; perhaps D is TRBD1 or TRBD2 (6 bases each). The CDR3 extends over 16 amino acids. Germline V gives CDR1 SGHRS, CDR2 YFSETQ. V was trimmed by 5 bases and J by 4 bases, leaving 20 bases between them. The CDR3, as DNA: TGCGCCAGCAGTCGGGGGTCCAGGGGAGTTCCAGATACGCAGTATTTT. This sequence encodes CASSRGSRGVPDTQYF.

CDR3 in amino acids: CSVHPSGRGETQYF. The CDR3 region has the DNA TGCAGCGTCCACCCCAGCGGGAGGGGAGAGACCCAGTACTTC. The gene calls are TRBV29-1 and TRBJ2-5, with 10 bases matching TRBD2. The CDR3 has 14 amino acids. Germline V lookup: CDR1 SQVTM, CDR2 ANQGSEA. Trimming cost V 6 bases and J 4 bases; bases outside gene matches: 8.

This clonotype was counted many times. The chain has TRBV7-2 and TRBJ2-1; D possibly corresponds to TRBD1 (6 bases). Trimming took 3 bases from V and 9 from J, leaving 15 bases between them. Germline CDR1 is SGHTA and CDR2 is FQGNSA. The CDR3 totals 14 residues. The CDR3 region has the DNA TGTGCCAGCAGCTTTAACAGGGATAGTAGTGAGCAGTTCTTC. Translated: CASSFNRDSSEQFF.

V and J are TRBV19 and TRBJ1-2; 9 bases are a match to TRBD1. The CDR3 spans 15 residues. Germline values: CDR1 LNHDA, CDR2 SQIVND (reference sequence). Trimming removed 7 bases from V and 6 bases from J; junction bases left unmatched: 12. For the CDR3, the DNA is TGTGCCAGTACCAGGAGGACAGGGGTACTAGATGGCTACACCTTC. Translation gives CASTRRTGVLDGYTF.

The chain joins TRBV7-6 to TRBJ1-1; possibly TRBD1 for D (5 bases). The CDR3 runs 13 residues. V was trimmed by 1 base and J by 8 bases, leaving 11 bases between them. From germline, CDR1 is SGHVS and CDR2 FNYEAQ. The CDR3 is CASSLGVGGEAFF. For the CDR3, the DNA is TGTGCCAGCAGCTTAGGAGTCGGGGGAGAAGCTTTCTTT.

The gene calls are TRBV24-1 and TRBJ1-5; no reliable D call. V was clipped by 4 bases and J by 7 bases, with 10 bases between them. There are 13 residues in the CDR3. CDR1 and CDR2 (germline): KGHDR, SFDVKD. CDR3 amino acids: CATSDQSRQPQHF. CDR3 nucleotides: TGTGCCACCAGTGACCAGAGTCGGCAGCCCCAGCATTTT.